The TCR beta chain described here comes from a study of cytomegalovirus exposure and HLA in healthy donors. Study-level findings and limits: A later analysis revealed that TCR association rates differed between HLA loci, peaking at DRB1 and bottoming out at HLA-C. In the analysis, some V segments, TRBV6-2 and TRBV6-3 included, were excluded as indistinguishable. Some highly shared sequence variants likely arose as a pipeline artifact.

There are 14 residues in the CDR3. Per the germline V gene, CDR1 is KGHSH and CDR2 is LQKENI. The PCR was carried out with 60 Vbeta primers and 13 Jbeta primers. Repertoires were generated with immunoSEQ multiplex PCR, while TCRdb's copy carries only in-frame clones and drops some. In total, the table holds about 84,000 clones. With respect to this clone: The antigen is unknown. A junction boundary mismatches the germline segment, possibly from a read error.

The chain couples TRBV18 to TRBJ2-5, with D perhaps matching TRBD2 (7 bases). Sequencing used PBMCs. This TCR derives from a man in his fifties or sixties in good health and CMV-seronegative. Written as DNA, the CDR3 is TGTGCCAGCTCACCTCCGGGGGGACAAGAGAACCAGTACTTC. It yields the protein CASSPPGGQENQYF.